Given below is one T cell receptor beta chain in context. Assay: immunoSEQ multiplex PCR; the TCRdb copy retains only in-frame clones and omits some. The table shows roughly 60,000 clones, with approximately 89% occurring only once. This specimen comes from a study of OX40 agonist ivuxolimab in advanced cancers. Across the whole study: Participants averaged approximately 65 years of age (range about 23 to 80) and were around 83% male.

This receptor was taken from an adult with an advanced solid tumor such as melanoma, head and neck, liver or kidney cancer. This sample comprised CD4+ or CD8+ T cells sorted from blood, obtained in a trial of the OX40 agonist ivuxolimab.

The CDR3 DNA is TGTGCCAGCAGCCTATGGACAGGGGCCTATGGCTACACCTTC. It specifies CASSLWTGAYGYTF. This chain joins TRBV5-4 and TRBJ1-2; TRBD1 matches 9 bases. Per germline, CDR1 SGHNT and CDR2 YYREEE (reference sequence). The CDR3 totals 14 residues. The V gene end was trimmed by 4 bases and the J gene end by 4 bases; junction bases not matched to a gene: 5.